The T cell receptor (beta chain) under discussion was sequenced for a study of blood T cell repertoires in COVID-19. Whole-study context: PBMCs, B-cell-depleted T cells, or T cells provided the cDNA or gDNA that made up the material.

Per the original methods: Scientists estimated how many nucleated cells there were by amplifying reference gene primers. Method: immunoSEQ multiplex PCR; TCRdb's copy keeps in-frame clones and lacks some. D and trimming were read from the DNA, whereas the V and J calls and clone size are those reported in that table. Of 200,000 to 250,000 clones in the sample, more than 85% were seen once. Specimen: peripheral blood. This TCR derives from a woman aged 70-85 years with active or convalescent COVID-19.

The CDR3 sequence: CASSLLQGIGTEAFF. The CDR3 coding sequence is TGTGCCAGCAGCTTGCTCCAGGGGATAGGAACTGAAGCTTTCTTT. This chain joins TRBV5-4 and TRBJ1-1; D is perhaps TRBD1 (6 bases). Germline-derived CDR1 and CDR2 are SGHNT and YYREEE (reference sequence). V was trimmed by 1 base and J by 5 bases, leaving 15 bases between them. CDR3 length: 15 residues. Full variable domain (outside the CDR3, taken from reference TRBV5-4 and TRBJ1-1): ETGVTQSPTHLIKTRGQQVTLRCSSQSGHNTVSWYQQALGQGPQFIFQYYREEENGRGNFPPRFSGLQFPNYSSELNVNALELDDSALYLCASSLLQGIGTEAFFGQGTRLTVV.